This T cell receptor (beta chain) originates from a study of blood T cell repertoires in COVID-19. Only in-frame clones appear in the TCRdb table, and some are missing; sequencing was by immunoSEQ multiplex PCR. The sample has about 380,000 clones, 88% seen once. Recovered Cohort 3 donors showed two negative PCRs, clearance, or symptom resolution. The TCR originated in a woman aged 18-29 years who had recovered from COVID-19. The sequenced material came from PBMCs or T cells enriched from blood (not recorded which).

CDR3 in amino acids: CASSLGAGGGYTF. CDR3 in DNA: TGTGCCAGCAGCTTAGGCGCAGGGGGAGGCTACACCTTC. The rearrangement uses TRBV11-1 and TRBJ1-2; TRBD1 matches at 7 bases. Germline CDR1 and CDR2: SGHAT and FQDESV (reference sequence). V shed 1 base and J 8 bases; nucleotides not matched to a gene: 4. There are 13 residues in the CDR3.